A selection of T cell receptor beta chains follows, all from one sample in a study of blood T cell repertoires in COVID-19. The data were produced by immunoSEQ multiplex PCR, yet TCRdb's version contains in-frame clones alone and is incomplete. Found here are about 73,000 clones, about 88% of them singletons; the top ten hold under 10%. Sequencing was performed on peripheral blood. The source is a man older than 75 with acute or convalescent COVID-19. CDR3s include the opening cysteine and the closing phenylalanine or tryptophan. Fields, in order: CDR3 length, V gene, J gene, D gene, clone size, CDR3 DNA, CDR3 protein. A D gene is named only where the DNA matches it firmly. Clone sizes are given selectively: once, few, many, or a class where the clone is expanded.

cdr3_length: 13; v_call: TRBV19; j_call: TRBJ1-2; d_call: TRBD1; clone_size: NA; cdr3_nt: TGTGCCAGTAGTTACAGGGGGCGCGAAGGCTACACCTTC; cdr3_aa: CASSYRGREGYTF
cdr3_length: 13; v_call: TRBV7-3; j_call: TRBJ2-5; d_call: NA; clone_size: NA; cdr3_nt: TGTGCCAGCAGCTTAGGGAGTTTGGAGACCCAGTACTTC; cdr3_aa: CASSLGSLETQYF
cdr3_length: 15; v_call: TRBV6-2/TRBV6-3; j_call: TRBJ2-1; d_call: NA; clone_size: NA; cdr3_nt: TGTGCCAGCAGTCCGAGGGATCAAGTCCTGCATGAGCAGTTCTTC; cdr3_aa: CASSPRDQVLHEQFF
cdr3_length: 13; v_call: TRBV12-3/TRBV12-4; j_call: TRBJ1-2; d_call: TRBD1; clone_size: NA; cdr3_nt: TGTGCCAGCAGTTTAGGACAGGGACTTGGCTACACCTTC; cdr3_aa: CASSLGQGLGYTF
cdr3_length: 14; v_call: TRBV10-2; j_call: TRBJ1-2; d_call: TRBD1; clone_size: NA; cdr3_nt: TGCGCCAGCAGTGAGTCGGGGACAGGGTGGGGCTACACCTTC; cdr3_aa: CASSESGTGWGYTF
cdr3_length: 14; v_call: TRBV30; j_call: TRBJ1-6; d_call: NA; clone_size: NA; cdr3_nt: TGTGCCTGGGGTCAGGCAGGGGTAAATTCACCCCTCCACTTT; cdr3_aa: CAWGQAGVNSPLHF
cdr3_length: 13; v_call: TRBV24-1; j_call: TRBJ1-1; d_call: NA; clone_size: NA; cdr3_nt: TGTGCCACCGTCGGGGGGGTGAACACTGAAGCTTTCTTT; cdr3_aa: CATVGGVNTEAFF
cdr3_length: 16; v_call: TRBV3-1/TRBV3-2; j_call: TRBJ2-6; d_call: NA; clone_size: NA; cdr3_nt: TGTGCCAGCAGCCAAGATGCCTACTCTGGGGCCAACGTCCTGACTTTC; cdr3_aa: CASSQDAYSGANVLTF
cdr3_length: 18; v_call: TRBV7-8; j_call: TRBJ2-7; d_call: TRBD1; clone_size: once; cdr3_nt: TGTGCCAGCAGCTTAGGTTTTTCTGCCGGACAGGGGACCTACGAGCAGTACTTC; cdr3_aa: CASSLGFSAGQGTYEQYF
cdr3_length: 13; v_call: TRBV30; j_call: TRBJ1-5; d_call: NA; clone_size: NA; cdr3_nt: TGTGCCTGGAGCGAGAGTTCCGATCAGCCCCAGCATTTT; cdr3_aa: CAWSESSDQPQHF
cdr3_length: 14; v_call: TRBV30; j_call: TRBJ2-7; d_call: NA; clone_size: NA; cdr3_nt: TGTGCCTGGACCCTCGCAGCTAGCTCCTACGAGCAGTACTTC; cdr3_aa: CAWTLAASSYEQYF
cdr3_length: 15; v_call: TRBV3-1/TRBV3-2; j_call: TRBJ2-5; d_call: TRBD2; clone_size: NA; cdr3_nt: TGTGCCAGCAGCCAAGGCGGGAGGGTAGGGGAGACCCAGTACTTC; cdr3_aa: CASSQGGRVGETQYF
cdr3_length: 15; v_call: TRBV7-9; j_call: TRBJ1-6; d_call: TRBD1; clone_size: once; cdr3_nt: TGTGCCAGCAGCCCCGGACAGGGGCACAATTCACCCCTCCACTTT; cdr3_aa: CASSPGQGHNSPLHF
cdr3_length: 15; v_call: TRBV5-6; j_call: TRBJ2-5; d_call: NA; clone_size: NA; cdr3_nt: TGTGCCAGCAGCTTGGTGGAGGGTCGGGGAGAGACCCAGTACTTC; cdr3_aa: CASSLVEGRGETQYF
cdr3_length: 13; v_call: TRBV5-4; j_call: TRBJ2-7; d_call: TRBD1; clone_size: NA; cdr3_nt: TGTGCCAGCAGCTTCGGACAGGGAGGCGAGCAGTACTTC; cdr3_aa: CASSFGQGGEQYF
cdr3_length: 14; v_call: TRBV18; j_call: TRBJ2-1; d_call: TRBD2; clone_size: NA; cdr3_nt: TGTGCCAGCTCACCAAGCGGGGCTCGGAATGAGCAGTTCTTC; cdr3_aa: CASSPSGARNEQFF
cdr3_length: 16; v_call: TRBV30; j_call: TRBJ2-3; d_call: TRBD2; clone_size: NA; cdr3_nt: TGTGCCTGGAGACTAAGGACTAGCGGGAGCCCAGATACGCAGTATTTT; cdr3_aa: CAWRLRTSGSPDTQYF
cdr3_length: 14; v_call: TRBV24-1; j_call: TRBJ2-1; d_call: NA; clone_size: NA; cdr3_nt: TGTGCCACCAGTGATTTGCCAGATTACAATGAGCAGTTCTTC; cdr3_aa: CATSDLPDYNEQFF
cdr3_length: 16; v_call: TRBV6-4; j_call: TRBJ2-3; d_call: TRBD2; clone_size: once; cdr3_nt: TGTGCCAGCAGTGACTCGGGAGGGTCCTCATGGGATACGCAGTATTTT; cdr3_aa: CASSDSGGSSWDTQYF
cdr3_length: 14; v_call: TRBV2; j_call: TRBJ1-6; d_call: TRBD1; clone_size: once; cdr3_nt: TGTGCCAGCAGTCCGGGACAGAATAATTCACCCCTCCACTTT; cdr3_aa: CASSPGQNNSPLHF
cdr3_length: 15; v_call: TRBV7-2; j_call: TRBJ2-1; d_call: TRBD2; clone_size: NA; cdr3_nt: TGTGCCAGCAGCTTCGGTAGCGGGGGAGGGAATGAGCAGTTCTTC; cdr3_aa: CASSFGSGGGNEQFF
cdr3_length: 14; v_call: TRBV5-6; j_call: TRBJ2-5; d_call: TRBD1; clone_size: NA; cdr3_nt: TGTGCCAGCAGCGGTACAGGGGGCGAGGAGACCCAGTACTTC; cdr3_aa: CASSGTGGEETQYF
cdr3_length: 15; v_call: TRBV6-5; j_call: TRBJ2-1; d_call: TRBD2; clone_size: NA; cdr3_nt: TGTGCCAGCAGTTCCCTAGCGGGGGGCAGCAATGAGCAGTTCTTC; cdr3_aa: CASSSLAGGSNEQFF
cdr3_length: 15; v_call: TRBV21-1; j_call: TRBJ2-1; d_call: NA; clone_size: NA; cdr3_nt: TGTGCCAGCAGAGGGACTAGCGGGGCCTACAATGAGCAGTTCTTC; cdr3_aa: CASRGTSGAYNEQFF
cdr3_length: 11; v_call: TRBV29-1; j_call: TRBJ1-5; d_call: NA; clone_size: once; cdr3_nt: TGCAGCGTTGAAGATGGCGGCAGGGCCCTTTTT; cdr3_aa: CSVEDGGRALF
cdr3_length: 15; v_call: TRBV9; j_call: TRBJ2-5; d_call: NA; clone_size: NA; cdr3_nt: TGTGCCAGCAGCGTAGATTGGGGAGAGGTCAAGACCCAGTACTTC; cdr3_aa: CASSVDWGEVKTQYF
cdr3_length: 18; v_call: TRBV5-1; j_call: TRBJ2-6; d_call: TRBD1; clone_size: NA; cdr3_nt: TGCGCCAGCAGCTGGGGGGACAGGGGAACTTTTGGGGCCAACGTCCTGACTTTC; cdr3_aa: CASSWGDRGTFGANVLTF
cdr3_length: 15; v_call: TRBV6-5; j_call: TRBJ1-3; d_call: TRBD1; clone_size: NA; cdr3_nt: TGTGCCAGCAGCCCCGGGACAGTATCTGGAAACACCATATATTTT; cdr3_aa: CASSPGTVSGNTIYF
cdr3_length: 13; v_call: TRBV6-4; j_call: TRBJ2-1; d_call: TRBD1; clone_size: NA; cdr3_nt: TGTGCCAACGACAGGGGGCCTCTCGGGGAGCAGTTCTTC; cdr3_aa: CANDRGPLGEQFF
cdr3_length: 15; v_call: TRBV5-1; j_call: TRBJ2-1; d_call: TRBD2; clone_size: NA; cdr3_nt: TGCGCCAGCAGCTTAGGCGGGAGTGTCTACAATGAGCAGTTCTTC; cdr3_aa: CASSLGGSVYNEQFF
cdr3_length: 15; v_call: TRBV12-5; j_call: TRBJ1-4; d_call: TRBD1; clone_size: NA; cdr3_nt: TGTGCTAGTGGTTTGGTTCCGGGACAGTTAGAAAAACTGTTTTTT; cdr3_aa: CASGLVPGQLEKLFF
cdr3_length: 16; v_call: TRBV4-1; j_call: TRBJ1-4; d_call: NA; clone_size: NA; cdr3_nt: TGCGCCAGCAGTAGGGGCGGGGGCACAACTAATGAAAAACTGTTTTTT; cdr3_aa: CASSRGGGTTNEKLFF
cdr3_length: 17; v_call: TRBV27; j_call: TRBJ2-6; d_call: NA; clone_size: NA; cdr3_nt: TGTGCCAGCAGTTTGAAGACTTTGACCTCTGGGGCCAACGTCCTGACTTTC; cdr3_aa: CASSLKTLTSGANVLTF
cdr3_length: 15; v_call: TRBV24-1; j_call: TRBJ1-5; d_call: NA; clone_size: NA; cdr3_nt: TGTGCCACCAGTGTCCCTGCGGGGGGACGGCAGCCCCAGCATTTT; cdr3_aa: CATSVPAGGRQPQHF
cdr3_length: 18; v_call: TRBV27; j_call: TRBJ2-6; d_call: TRBD1; clone_size: NA; cdr3_nt: TGTGCCAGCAGTGGAGTGACAGGGGGCTTGTCTGGGGCCAACGTCCTGACTTTC; cdr3_aa: CASSGVTGGLSGANVLTF
cdr3_length: 16; v_call: TRBV7-2; j_call: TRBJ1-4; d_call: TRBD1; clone_size: NA; cdr3_nt: TGTGCCAGCAGCTCCCCCATTCCAGGGGGAGATGAAAAACTGTTTTTT; cdr3_aa: CASSSPIPGGDEKLFF
cdr3_length: 14; v_call: TRBV3-1/TRBV3-2; j_call: TRBJ1-2; d_call: NA; clone_size: NA; cdr3_nt: TGTGCCAGCAGCCAGGCGGGTTTTGACTATGGCTACACCTTC; cdr3_aa: CASSQAGFDYGYTF
cdr3_length: 14; v_call: TRBV6-5; j_call: TRBJ2-7; d_call: TRBD2; clone_size: NA; cdr3_nt: TGTGCCAGCAGCCAGCGGGGGGCCGAAGACGAGCAGTACTTC; cdr3_aa: CASSQRGAEDEQYF
cdr3_length: 17; v_call: TRBV25-1; j_call: TRBJ1-4; d_call: NA; clone_size: NA; cdr3_nt: TGTGCCAGCAGTGAAACCCGGACACCGCATACTAATGAAAAACTGTTTTTT; cdr3_aa: CASSETRTPHTNEKLFF
cdr3_length: 15; v_call: TRBV18; j_call: TRBJ2-7; d_call: TRBD1; clone_size: NA; cdr3_nt: TGTGCCAGCTCACCACCGGGCAGGGGGCCTGGCGAGCAGTACTTC; cdr3_aa: CASSPPGRGPGEQYF
cdr3_length: 17; v_call: TRBV13; j_call: TRBJ1-3; d_call: NA; clone_size: NA; cdr3_nt: TGTGCCAGCAGCTTAGGGGGACTGAGGATCGCTGGAAACACCATATATTTT; cdr3_aa: CASSLGGLRIAGNTIYF
cdr3_length: 17; v_call: TRBV4-1; j_call: TRBJ2-3; d_call: TRBD2; clone_size: NA; cdr3_nt: TGCGCCAGCAGCGAAGGGTTGGCTAGCGGGAACCGAGATACGCAGTATTTT; cdr3_aa: CASSEGLASGNRDTQYF
cdr3_length: 15; v_call: TRBV5-1; j_call: TRBJ2-1; d_call: NA; clone_size: NA; cdr3_nt: TGCGCCAGCAGCTTGGAGGCAGGGGGGTACAATGAGCAGTTCTTC; cdr3_aa: CASSLEAGGYNEQFF
cdr3_length: 15; v_call: TRBV3-1/TRBV3-2; j_call: TRBJ1-5; d_call: TRBD1; clone_size: once; cdr3_nt: TGTGCCAGCAGCCAAGGGACAGGGGGCGGTCAGCCCCAGCATTTT; cdr3_aa: CASSQGTGGGQPQHF
cdr3_length: 15; v_call: TRBV10-3; j_call: TRBJ2-5; d_call: TRBD2; clone_size: once; cdr3_nt: TGTGCCAGCAGAGGGCTAGCGGGGGCCGGGGAGACCCAGTACTTC; cdr3_aa: CASRGLAGAGETQYF
cdr3_length: 15; v_call: TRBV5-1; j_call: TRBJ1-1; d_call: TRBD1; clone_size: NA; cdr3_nt: TGCGCCAGCAGCTTGGAGGAGGGGGCGGGCACTGAAGCTTTCTTT; cdr3_aa: CASSLEEGAGTEAFF
cdr3_length: 13; v_call: TRBV10-3; j_call: TRBJ1-6; d_call: NA; clone_size: few; cdr3_nt: TGTGCCATCAGTGAGGGAGGGGCATCACCCCTCCACTTT; cdr3_aa: CAISEGGASPLHF
cdr3_length: 16; v_call: TRBV23-1; j_call: TRBJ1-4; d_call: NA; clone_size: NA; cdr3_nt: TGCGCCAGCAGTCCGCTAGGACAGAAGGAAAATGAAAAACTGTTTTTT; cdr3_aa: CASSPLGQKENEKLFF
cdr3_length: 15; v_call: TRBV15; j_call: TRBJ2-7; d_call: NA; clone_size: few; cdr3_nt: TGTGCCACCAGCAGAGATCCACCCAACGTATTAGTGCAGTACTTC; cdr3_aa: CATSRDPPNVLVQYF
cdr3_length: 14; v_call: TRBV5-1; j_call: TRBJ2-7; d_call: TRBD2; clone_size: NA; cdr3_nt: TGCGCCAGCAGCTTGGCTAGCGGTCCCTACGAGCAGTACTTC; cdr3_aa: CASSLASGPYEQYF
cdr3_length: 15; v_call: TRBV19; j_call: TRBJ2-4; d_call: NA; clone_size: NA; cdr3_nt: TGTGCCAGTACGGGGCGGGAAATAGCCAAAAACATTCAGTACTTC; cdr3_aa: CASTGREIAKNIQYF
cdr3_length: 16; v_call: TRBV7-9; j_call: TRBJ1-1; d_call: NA; clone_size: NA; cdr3_nt: TGTGCCAGCAGCAGAAGTCACAGGGAGATGAACACTGAAGCTTTCTTT; cdr3_aa: CASSRSHREMNTEAFF
cdr3_length: 13; v_call: TRBV11-1; j_call: TRBJ2-7; d_call: TRBD2; clone_size: NA; cdr3_nt: TGTGCCAGCAGCCGGGAGGCCGGCTACGAGCAGTACTTC; cdr3_aa: CASSREAGYEQYF
cdr3_length: 15; v_call: TRBV18; j_call: TRBJ1-3; d_call: TRBD1; clone_size: NA; cdr3_nt: TGTGCCAGCTCGCCGGACAGGATCTCTGGAAACACCATATATTTT; cdr3_aa: CASSPDRISGNTIYF